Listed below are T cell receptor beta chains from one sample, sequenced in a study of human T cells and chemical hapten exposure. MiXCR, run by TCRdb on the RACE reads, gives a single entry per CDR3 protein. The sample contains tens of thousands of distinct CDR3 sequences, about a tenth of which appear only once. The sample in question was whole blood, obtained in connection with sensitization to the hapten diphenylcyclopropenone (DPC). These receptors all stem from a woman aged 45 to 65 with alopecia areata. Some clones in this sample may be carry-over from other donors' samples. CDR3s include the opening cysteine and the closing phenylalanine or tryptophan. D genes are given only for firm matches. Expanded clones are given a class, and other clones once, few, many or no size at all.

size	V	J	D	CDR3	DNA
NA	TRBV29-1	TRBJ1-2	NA	CSVPLGVLRGYTF	TGCAGCGTGCCACTTGGGGTTTTGAGAGGCTACACCTTC
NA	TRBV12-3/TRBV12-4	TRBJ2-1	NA	CASSLAQGYNEQFF	TGTGCCAGCAGTTTAGCGCAAGGGTACAATGAGCAGTTCTTC
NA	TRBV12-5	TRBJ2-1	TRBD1	CASGPGQGADEQFF	TGTGCTAGTGGGCCGGGACAGGGGGCCGATGAGCAGTTCTTC
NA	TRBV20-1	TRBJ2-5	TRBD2	CSAPWVGRGETQYF	TGCAGTGCCCCCTGGGTAGGGAGGGGAGAGACCCAGTACTTC
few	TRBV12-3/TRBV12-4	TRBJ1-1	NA	CATPYGPEKTPQDPGIWAFF	TGTGCCACCCCATATGGACCGGAAAAGACTCCCCAGGACCCTGGGATTTGGGCTTTCTTT
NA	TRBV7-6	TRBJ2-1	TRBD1	CASSRDRVSEQFF	TGTGCCAGCAGCAGGGACAGGGTGTCTGAGCAGTTCTTC
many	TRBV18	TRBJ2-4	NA	CASSPGGVKNIQYF	TGTGCCAGCTCACCAGGGGGAGTCAAAAACATTCAGTACTTC
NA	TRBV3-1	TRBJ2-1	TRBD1	CASSQDAGGSYNEQFF	TGTGCCAGCAGCCAAGATGCAGGGGGTTCCTACAATGAGCAGTTCTTC
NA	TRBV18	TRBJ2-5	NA	CASSPRSEETQYF	TGTGCCAGCTCACCACGCTCGGAAGAGACCCAGTACTTC
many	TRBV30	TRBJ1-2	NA	CAWWGRTANYGYTF	TGTGCCTGGTGGGGCAGAACAGCTAACTATGGCTACACCTTC
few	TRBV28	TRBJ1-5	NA	CASSSSGGGSNQPQHF	TGTGCCAGCAGTTCCTCGGGGGGTGGAAGCAATCAGCCCCAGCATTTT
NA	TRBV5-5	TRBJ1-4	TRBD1	CASSSGQGGATNEKLFF	TGTGCCAGCAGCTCCGGACAGGGAGGCGCAACTAATGAAAAACTGTTTTTT
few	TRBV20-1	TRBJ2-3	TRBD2	CSAPLAGGTDTQYF	TGCAGTGCCCCTCTAGCGGGAGGAACAGATACGCAGTATTTT
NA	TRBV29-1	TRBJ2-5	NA	CSVEWAQETQYF	TGCAGCGTTGAGTGGGCCCAAGAGACCCAGTACTTC
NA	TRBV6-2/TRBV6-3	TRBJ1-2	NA	CASSSTVYGYTF	TGTGCCAGCAGTTCAACCGTTTATGGCTACACCTTC
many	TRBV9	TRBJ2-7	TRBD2	CASARGLAGDYEQYF	TGTGCCAGCGCAAGGGGACTAGCGGGAGACTACGAGCAGTACTTC
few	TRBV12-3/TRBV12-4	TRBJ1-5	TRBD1	CASSTNTGVGQPQHF	TGTGCCAGCAGTACAAATACAGGGGTGGGGCAGCCCCAGCATTTT
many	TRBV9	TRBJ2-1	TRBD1	CASSVRDRGDEQFF	TGTGCCAGCAGCGTGAGGGACAGGGGGGATGAGCAGTTCTTC
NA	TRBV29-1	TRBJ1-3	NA	CSVAVISGNTIYF	TGCAGCGTTGCAGTGATTTCTGGAAACACCATATATTTT
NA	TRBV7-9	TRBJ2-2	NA	CASSLVGTTGELFF	TGTGCCAGCAGCTTGGTAGGGACCACCGGGGAGCTGTTTTTT
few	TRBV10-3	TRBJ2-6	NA	CAISDFDRLSSGANVLTF	TGTGCCATCAGTGATTTCGACAGGCTATCCTCTGGGGCCAACGTCCTGACTTTC
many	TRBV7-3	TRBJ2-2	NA	CASSLMAPGQPGELFF	TGTGCCAGCAGCTTAATGGCCCCAGGACAACCCGGGGAGCTGTTTTTT
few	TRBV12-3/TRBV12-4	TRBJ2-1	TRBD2	CASSQRGEQFF	TGTGCCAGCAGCCAGCGGGGTGAGCAGTTCTTC
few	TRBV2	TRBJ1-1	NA	CASTLHLQGGTEAFF	TGTGCCAGCACCCTACACCTACAGGGAGGGACTGAAGCTTTCTTT
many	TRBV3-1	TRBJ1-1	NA	CASSQGIVGRGTEAFF	TGTGCCAGCAGCCAAGGGATAGTGGGAAGGGGTACTGAAGCTTTCTTT
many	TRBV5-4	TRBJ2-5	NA	CASSVTRETQYF	TGTGCCAGCAGCGTCACGAGGGAGACCCAGTACTTC
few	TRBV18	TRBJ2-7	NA	CASSPLTVTGEQCF	TGTGCCAGCTCACCTCTGACAGTGACAGGAGAGCAGTGCTTC
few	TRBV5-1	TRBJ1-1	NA	CASSLGPSNTEAFF	TGCGCCAGCAGCTTGGGGCCTTCGAACACTGAAGCTTTCTTT
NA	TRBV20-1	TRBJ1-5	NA	CSAQTRVMSNQPQHF	TGCAGTGCCCAGACTAGGGTCATGAGCAATCAGCCCCAGCATTTT
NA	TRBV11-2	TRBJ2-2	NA	CASSLQPNTGELFF	TGTGCCAGCAGCCTCCAGCCTAACACCGGGGAGCTGTTTTTT
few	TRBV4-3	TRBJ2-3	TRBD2	CASNQDVPGLAGDTQYF	TGCGCCAGCAACCAAGATGTACCGGGACTAGCAGGGGATACGCAGTATTTT